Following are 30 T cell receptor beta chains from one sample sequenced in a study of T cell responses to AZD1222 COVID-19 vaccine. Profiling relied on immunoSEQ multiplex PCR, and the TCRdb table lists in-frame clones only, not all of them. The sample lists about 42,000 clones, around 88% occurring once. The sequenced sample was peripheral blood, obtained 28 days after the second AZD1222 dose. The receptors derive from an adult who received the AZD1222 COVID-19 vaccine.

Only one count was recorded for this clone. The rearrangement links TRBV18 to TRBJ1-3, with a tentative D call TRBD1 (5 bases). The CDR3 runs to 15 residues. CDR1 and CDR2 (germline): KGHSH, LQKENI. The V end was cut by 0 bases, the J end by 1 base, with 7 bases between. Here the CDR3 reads CASSPPGTSGNTIYF. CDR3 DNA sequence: TGTGCCAGCTCACCACCGGGGACTTCTGGAAACACCATATATTTT.

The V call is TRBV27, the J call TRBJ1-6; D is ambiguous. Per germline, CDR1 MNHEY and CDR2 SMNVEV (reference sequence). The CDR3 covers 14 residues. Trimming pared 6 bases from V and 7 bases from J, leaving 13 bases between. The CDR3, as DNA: TGTGCCAGCAGGTCCTCGAGGGAGAATTCACCCCTCCACTTT. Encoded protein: CASRSSRENSPLHF.

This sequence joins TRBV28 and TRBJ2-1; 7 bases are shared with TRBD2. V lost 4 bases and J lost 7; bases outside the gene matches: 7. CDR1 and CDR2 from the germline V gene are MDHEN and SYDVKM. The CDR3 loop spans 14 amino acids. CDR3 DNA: TGTGCCAGCAGTTCCGGGGGGATAAAGAATGAGCAGTTCTTC. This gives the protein CASSSGGIKNEQFF.

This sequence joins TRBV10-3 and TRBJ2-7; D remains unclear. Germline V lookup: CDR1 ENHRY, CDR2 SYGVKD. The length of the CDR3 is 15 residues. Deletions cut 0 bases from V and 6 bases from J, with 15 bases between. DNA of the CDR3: TGTGCCATCAGTGAGTCGGCCGACTTAGGAAGCGAGCAGTACTTC. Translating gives CAISESADLGSEQYF.

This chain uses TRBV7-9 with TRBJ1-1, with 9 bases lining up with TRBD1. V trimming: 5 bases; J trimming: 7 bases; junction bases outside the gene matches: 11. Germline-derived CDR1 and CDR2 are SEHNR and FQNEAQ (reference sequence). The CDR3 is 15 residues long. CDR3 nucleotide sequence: TGTGCCAGCAGCATCCCTACAGGGGGCGGCGGTGAAGCTTTCTTT. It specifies CASSIPTGGGGEAFF.

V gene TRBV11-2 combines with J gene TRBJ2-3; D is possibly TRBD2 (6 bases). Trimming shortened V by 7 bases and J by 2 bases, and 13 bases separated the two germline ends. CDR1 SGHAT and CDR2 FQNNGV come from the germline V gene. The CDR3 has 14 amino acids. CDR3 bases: TGTGCCAGCACCTATTCGGACTACACAGATACGCAGTATTTT. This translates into CASTYSDYTDTQYF.

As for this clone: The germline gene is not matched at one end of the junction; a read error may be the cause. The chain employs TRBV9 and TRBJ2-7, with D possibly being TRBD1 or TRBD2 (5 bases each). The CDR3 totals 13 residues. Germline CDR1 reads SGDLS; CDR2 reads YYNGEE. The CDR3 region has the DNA TGTGCCAGTAGCGTAGACAGTACCGGAGAGCAGTACTTC. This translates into CASSVDSTGEQYF.

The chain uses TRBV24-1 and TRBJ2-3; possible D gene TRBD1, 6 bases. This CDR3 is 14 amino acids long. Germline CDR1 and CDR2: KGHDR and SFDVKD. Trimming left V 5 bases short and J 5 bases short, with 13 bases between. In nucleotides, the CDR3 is TGTGCCACCAGTGCCTCACAGGGTCAAGATACGCAGTATTTT. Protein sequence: CATSASQGQDTQYF.

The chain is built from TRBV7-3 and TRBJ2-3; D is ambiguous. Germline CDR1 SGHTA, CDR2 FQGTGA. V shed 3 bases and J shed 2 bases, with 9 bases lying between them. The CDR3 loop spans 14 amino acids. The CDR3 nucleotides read TGTGCCAGCAGCTTGGTCGGTTACACAGATACGCAGTATTTT. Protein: CASSLVGYTDTQYF. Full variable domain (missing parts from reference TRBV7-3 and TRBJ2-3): GAGVSQTPSNKVTEKGKYVELRCDPISGHTALYWYRQSLGQGPEFLIYFQGTGAADDSGLPNDRFFAVRPEGSVSTLKIQRTERGDSAVYLCASSLVGYTDTQYFGPGTRLTVL.

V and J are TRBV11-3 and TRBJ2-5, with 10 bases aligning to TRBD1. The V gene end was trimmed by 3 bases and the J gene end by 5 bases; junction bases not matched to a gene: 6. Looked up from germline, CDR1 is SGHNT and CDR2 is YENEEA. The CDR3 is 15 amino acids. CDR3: CASSLGQGNSETQYF. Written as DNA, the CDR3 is TGTGCCAGCAGCTTGGGACAGGGGAATTCGGAGACCCAGTACTTC.

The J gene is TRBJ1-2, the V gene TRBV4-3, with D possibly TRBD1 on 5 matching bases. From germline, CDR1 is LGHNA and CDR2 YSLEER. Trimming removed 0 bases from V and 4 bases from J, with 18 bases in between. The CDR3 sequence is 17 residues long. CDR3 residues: CASSQEMGVPDRYGYTF. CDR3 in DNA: TGCGCCAGCAGCCAAGAGATGGGGGTCCCGGATCGCTATGGCTACACCTTC.

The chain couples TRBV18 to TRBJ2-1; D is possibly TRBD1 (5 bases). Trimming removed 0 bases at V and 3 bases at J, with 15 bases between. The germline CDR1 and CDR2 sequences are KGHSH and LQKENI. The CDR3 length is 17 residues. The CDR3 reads CASSPPGQGTNYNEQFF. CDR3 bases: TGTGCCAGCTCACCACCGGGGCAGGGTACCAACTACAATGAGCAGTTCTTC. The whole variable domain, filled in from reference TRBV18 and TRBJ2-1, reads NAGVMQNPRHLVRRRGQEARLRCSPMKGHSHVYWYRQLPEEGLKFMVYLQKENIIDESGMPKERFSAEFPKEGPSILRIQQVVRGDSAAYFCASSPPGQGTNYNEQFFGPGTRLTVL.

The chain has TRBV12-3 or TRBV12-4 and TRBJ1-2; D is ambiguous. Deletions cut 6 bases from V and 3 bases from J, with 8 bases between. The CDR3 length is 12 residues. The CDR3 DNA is TGTGCCAGCAGCCCCTCTTACTATGGCTACACCTTC. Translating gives CASSPSYYGYTF.

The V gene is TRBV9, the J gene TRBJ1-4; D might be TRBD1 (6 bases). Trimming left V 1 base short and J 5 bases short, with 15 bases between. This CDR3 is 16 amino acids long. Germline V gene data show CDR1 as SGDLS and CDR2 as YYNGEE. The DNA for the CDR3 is TGTGCCAGCAGCGTAACTAGAGGGGGATCGAATGAAAAACTGTTTTTT. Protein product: CASSVTRGGSNEKLFF.

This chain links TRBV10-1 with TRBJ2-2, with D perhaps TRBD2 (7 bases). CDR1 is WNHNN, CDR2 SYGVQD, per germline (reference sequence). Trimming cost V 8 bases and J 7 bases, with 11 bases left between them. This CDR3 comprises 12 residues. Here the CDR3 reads CASPRGHGELFF. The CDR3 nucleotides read TGCGCCAGCCCGCGGGGGCACGGGGAGCTGTTTTTT.

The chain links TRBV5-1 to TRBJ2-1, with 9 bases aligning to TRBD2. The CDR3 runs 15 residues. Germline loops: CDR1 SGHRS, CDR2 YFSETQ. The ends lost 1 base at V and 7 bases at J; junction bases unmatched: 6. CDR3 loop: CASSLSAGGPNEQFF. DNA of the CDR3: TGCGCCAGCAGCTTGTCGGCGGGAGGGCCGAATGAGCAGTTCTTC.

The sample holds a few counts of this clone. CDR3 region: CSVAKDLNGSPLHF. Written as DNA, the CDR3 is TGCAGCGTTGCTAAGGACCTAAACGGTTCACCCCTCCACTTT. The chain is built from TRBV29-1 and TRBJ1-6, with unresolved D. Deletions cut 4 bases from V and 9 bases from J, with 16 bases between. The CDR3 is 14 residues long. Germline CDR1 and CDR2: SQVTM and ANQGSEA.

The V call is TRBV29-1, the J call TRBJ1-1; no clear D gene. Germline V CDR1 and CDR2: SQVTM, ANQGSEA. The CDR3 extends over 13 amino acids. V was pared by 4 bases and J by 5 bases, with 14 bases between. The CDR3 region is CSVVLDGQTEAFF. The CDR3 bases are TGCAGCGTTGTTCTGGATGGTCAGACTGAAGCTTTCTTT. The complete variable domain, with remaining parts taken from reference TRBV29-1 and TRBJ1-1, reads SAVISQKPSRDICQRGTSLTIQCQVDSQVTMMFWYRQQPGQSLTLIATANQGSEATYESGFVIDKFPISRPNLTFSTLTVSNMSPEDSSIYLCSVVLDGQTEAFFGQGTRLTVV.

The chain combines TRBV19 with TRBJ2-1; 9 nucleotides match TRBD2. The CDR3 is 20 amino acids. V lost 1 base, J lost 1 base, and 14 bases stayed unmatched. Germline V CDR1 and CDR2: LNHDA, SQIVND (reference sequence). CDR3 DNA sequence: TGTGCCAGTAGTATAGCCGGGCTAGCGGGACTGTTGGGGTCCTACAATGAGCAGTTCTTC. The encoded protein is CASSIAGLAGLLGSYNEQFF.

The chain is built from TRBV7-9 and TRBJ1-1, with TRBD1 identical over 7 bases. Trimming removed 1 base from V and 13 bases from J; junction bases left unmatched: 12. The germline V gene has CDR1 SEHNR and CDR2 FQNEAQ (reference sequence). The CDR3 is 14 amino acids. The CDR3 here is CASSLDARGNLGFF. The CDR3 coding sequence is TGTGCCAGCAGCTTAGATGCCAGGGGGAATTTAGGTTTCTTT.

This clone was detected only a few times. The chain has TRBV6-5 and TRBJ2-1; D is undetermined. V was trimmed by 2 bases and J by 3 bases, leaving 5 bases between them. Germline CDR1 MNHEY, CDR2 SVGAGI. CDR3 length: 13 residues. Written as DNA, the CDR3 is TGTGCCAGCAGTTACGGGGTCTACAATGAGCAGTTCTTC. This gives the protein CASSYGVYNEQFF.

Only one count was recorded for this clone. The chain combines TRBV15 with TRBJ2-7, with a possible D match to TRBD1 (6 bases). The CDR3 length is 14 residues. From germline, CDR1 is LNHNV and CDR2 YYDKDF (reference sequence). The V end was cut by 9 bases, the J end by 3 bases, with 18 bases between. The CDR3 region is CATSRAGAVYEQYF. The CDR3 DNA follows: TGTGCCACTTCCAGGGCAGGGGCCGTCTACGAGCAGTACTTC.

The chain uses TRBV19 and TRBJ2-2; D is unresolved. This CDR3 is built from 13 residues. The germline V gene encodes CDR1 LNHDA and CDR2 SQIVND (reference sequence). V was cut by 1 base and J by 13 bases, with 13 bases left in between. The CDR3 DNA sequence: TGTGCCAGTAGTATAGCTCAGGACCTTGGGCTGTTTTTT. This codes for CASSIAQDLGLFF.

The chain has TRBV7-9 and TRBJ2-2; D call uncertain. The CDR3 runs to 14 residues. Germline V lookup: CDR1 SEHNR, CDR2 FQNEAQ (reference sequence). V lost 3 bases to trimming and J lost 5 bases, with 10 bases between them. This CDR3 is CASSLVIGTGELFF. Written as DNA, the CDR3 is TGTGCCAGCAGCTTGGTCATAGGGACCGGGGAGCTGTTTTTT.

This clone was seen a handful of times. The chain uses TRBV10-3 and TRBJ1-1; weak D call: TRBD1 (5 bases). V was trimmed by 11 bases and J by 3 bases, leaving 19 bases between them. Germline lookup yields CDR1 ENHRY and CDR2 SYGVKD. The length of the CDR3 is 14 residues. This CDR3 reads CASRGPGPDTEAFF. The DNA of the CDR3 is TGTGCCTCCAGAGGGCCAGGGCCCGACACTGAAGCTTTCTTT.

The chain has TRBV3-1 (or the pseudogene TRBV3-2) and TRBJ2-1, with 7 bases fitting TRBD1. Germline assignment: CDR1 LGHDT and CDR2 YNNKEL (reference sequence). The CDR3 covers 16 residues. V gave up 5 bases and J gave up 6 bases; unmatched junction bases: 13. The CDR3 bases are TGTGCCAGCAGCTCCCAGGGACAGAATAACTTCAATGAGCAGTTCTTC. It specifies CASSSQGQNNFNEQFF.

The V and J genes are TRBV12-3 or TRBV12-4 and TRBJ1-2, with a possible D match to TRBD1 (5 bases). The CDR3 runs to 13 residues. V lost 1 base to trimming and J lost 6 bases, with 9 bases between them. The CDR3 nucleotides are TGTGCCAGCAGTTTAGGGCAGGGAGATGGCTACACCTTC. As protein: CASSLGQGDGYTF.

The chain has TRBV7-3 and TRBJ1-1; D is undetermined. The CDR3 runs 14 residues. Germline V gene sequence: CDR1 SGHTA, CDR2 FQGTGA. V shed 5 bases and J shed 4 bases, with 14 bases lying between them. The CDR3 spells CASSAGSPGTEAFF. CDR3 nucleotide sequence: TGTGCCAGCAGCGCCGGATCTCCGGGCACTGAAGCTTTCTTT.

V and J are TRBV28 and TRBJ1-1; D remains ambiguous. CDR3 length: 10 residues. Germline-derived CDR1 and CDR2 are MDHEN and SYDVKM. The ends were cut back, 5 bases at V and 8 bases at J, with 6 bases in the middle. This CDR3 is CASSNLEAFF. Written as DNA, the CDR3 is TGTGCCAGCAGTAATCTAGAAGCTTTCTTT.

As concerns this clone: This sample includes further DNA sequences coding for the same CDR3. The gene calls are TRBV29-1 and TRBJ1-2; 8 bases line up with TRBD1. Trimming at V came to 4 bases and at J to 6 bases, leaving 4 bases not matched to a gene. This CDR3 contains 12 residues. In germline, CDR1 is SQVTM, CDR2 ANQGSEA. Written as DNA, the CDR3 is TGCAGCGTTGGGGGACAGGCTGATGGCTACACCTTC. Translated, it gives CSVGGQADGYTF.